These 5 T cell receptor beta chains share one sample of origin, sequenced in a study of blood T cell repertoires in COVID-19. The assay was immunoSEQ multiplex PCR, and TCRdb's table has in-frame clones only and misses some. The profile shows about 370,000 clones, around 87% of them singletons. The sample was peripheral blood. The receptors were sampled from a woman in her thirties with COVID-19, enrolled during active disease.

The chain links TRBV9 to TRBJ1-6; D is uncertain. The CDR3 runs to 16 residues. CDR1 is SGDLS, CDR2 YYNGEE, per germline. V lost 0 bases, J lost 10 bases, and 17 bases lay in between. This CDR3 is CASSVATFLEGSPLHF. The CDR3 DNA reads as TGTGCCAGCAGCGTAGCTACATTCTTGGAGGGATCACCCCTCCACTTT.

The DNA for the CDR3 is TGCAGCGCTCGGGTGGCGGGAGTGTACGAGCAGTACTTC. Protein: CSARVAGVYEQYF. The chain recombines TRBV29-1 with TRBJ2-7; TRBD2 matches 7 bases. The CDR3 is made up of 13 amino acids. Per the germline V gene, CDR1 is SQVTM and CDR2 is ANQGSEA. V gave up 7 bases and J gave up 4 bases; unmatched junction bases: 10.

This chain links TRBV6-5 with TRBJ2-3; 12 bases are shared with TRBD2. Germline V lookup: CDR1 MNHEY, CDR2 SVGAGI. There are 15 residues in the CDR3. With V trimmed by 6 bases and J by 3 bases, 4 bases remained unmatched. The DNA of the CDR3 is TGTGCCAGCAGCCAACTAGCGGGAGGTACAGATACGCAGTATTTT. It is translated as CASSQLAGGTDTQYF.

This rearrangement joins TRBV10-3 to TRBJ1-2; possibly TRBD1 for D (6 bases). V shed 3 bases and J shed 3 bases, with 8 bases lying between them. CDR1 and CDR2 from the germline V gene are ENHRY and SYGVKD. The CDR3 spans 13 residues. CDR3 nucleotides: TGTGCCATCAGTGAAGGACAGTACTATGGCTACACCTTC. It specifies CAISEGQYYGYTF.

The chain has TRBV27 and TRBJ1-1; 7 positions match TRBD1. The CDR3 spans 15 residues. Per the germline V gene, CDR1 is MNHEY and CDR2 is SMNVEV (reference sequence). With V trimmed by 6 bases and J by 4 bases, 11 bases remained unmatched. The CDR3 is CASRYAGGIFTEAFF. The CDR3 DNA follows: TGTGCCAGCAGGTATGCAGGGGGAATATTCACTGAAGCTTTCTTT.